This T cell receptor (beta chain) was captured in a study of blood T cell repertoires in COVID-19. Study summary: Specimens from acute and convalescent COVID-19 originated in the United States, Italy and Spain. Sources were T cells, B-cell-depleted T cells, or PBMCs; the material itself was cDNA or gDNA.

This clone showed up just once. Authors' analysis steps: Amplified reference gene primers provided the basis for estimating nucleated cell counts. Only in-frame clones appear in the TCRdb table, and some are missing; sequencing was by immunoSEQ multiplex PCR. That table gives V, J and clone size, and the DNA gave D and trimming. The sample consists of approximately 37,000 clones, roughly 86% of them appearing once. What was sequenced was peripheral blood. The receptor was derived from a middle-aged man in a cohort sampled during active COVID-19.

CDR3 nucleotide sequence: TGTGCCAGCAGTTTTACTGAGGACAGCTACGAGCAGTACTTC. Its translation is CASSFTEDSYEQYF. The V gene is TRBV6-5, the J gene TRBJ2-7; D is possibly TRBD1 (6 bases). Germline V gene lookup returns CDR1 MNHEY and CDR2 SVGAGI. This CDR3 comprises 14 residues. V was clipped by 4 bases and J by 3 bases, with 13 bases between them.